The rows below give T cell receptor beta chains drawn from one sample of a study of somatic mutations in cytotoxic T cells in rheumatoid arthritis. TCRdb's table, derived via immunoSEQ multiplex PCR, lists solely in-frame clones and lacks some. The sample gives just over 6,500 clones, roughly 75% of which show up once; 35% to 40% is in the top ten. The sample consisted of CD8+ T cells sorted from blood. The receptors derive from a woman aged 60-75 years in good health. CDR3s include the opening cysteine and the closing phenylalanine or tryptophan. Fields, in order: CDR3 DNA, CDR3 protein, V gene, D gene, J gene, clone size. D genes are given only for firm matches. Clone sizes are given selectively: once, few, many, or a class where the clone is expanded.

CDR3nt: TGTGCCAGCAGCTTAGAGTTCAGCGGGACTAGCACAGATACGCAGTATTTT
CDR3aa: CASSLEFSGTSTDTQYF
v_gene: TRBV11-2
d_gene: TRBD2
j_gene: TRBJ2-3
abundance: .

CDR3nt: TGTGCCAGCAGTTTATCAGAGGGCTTGGGAGAAGCTTTCTTT
CDR3aa: CASSLSEGLGEAFF
v_gene: TRBV27
d_gene: .
j_gene: TRBJ1-1
abundance: .

CDR3nt: TGTGCCAGCAGTCCCGGGACAGGGATTAATTCACCCCTCCACTTT
CDR3aa: CASSPGTGINSPLHF
v_gene: TRBV6-1
d_gene: TRBD1
j_gene: TRBJ1-6
abundance: .

CDR3nt: TGTGCCTGGGAGGGACAGGAGCCGAACACCGGGGAGCTGTTTTTT
CDR3aa: CAWEGQEPNTGELFF
v_gene: TRBV30
d_gene: TRBD1
j_gene: TRBJ2-2
abundance: .

CDR3nt: TGTGCCAGCAGCTTAGGACAGGCCCCCCGTACGGGAGCTTTCTTT
CDR3aa: CASSLGQAPRTGAFF
v_gene: TRBV7-9
d_gene: .
j_gene: TRBJ1-1
abundance: few

CDR3nt: TGTGCCATCAGTGAGTCGGCAGGGTGGCCCAATCAGCCCCAGCATTTT
CDR3aa: CAISESAGWPNQPQHF
v_gene: TRBV10-3
d_gene: .
j_gene: TRBJ1-5
abundance: .

CDR3nt: TGTGCCACCCTCCGACAGGGGCGGACCTACGAGCAGTACTTC
CDR3aa: CATLRQGRTYEQYF
v_gene: TRBV2
d_gene: TRBD1
j_gene: TRBJ2-7
abundance: .

CDR3nt: TGTGCCAGCAGTTTAAGGGCGGGGAAGCCACACCAAGAGACCCAGTACTTC
CDR3aa: CASSLRAGKPHQETQYF
v_gene: TRBV27
d_gene: .
j_gene: TRBJ2-5
abundance: .

CDR3nt: TGTGCCAGTAGTATAGAGCCCGGGACTAGCGGGGGTTACTACGAGCAGTACTTC
CDR3aa: CASSIEPGTSGGYYEQYF
v_gene: TRBV19
d_gene: TRBD2
j_gene: TRBJ2-7
abundance: .

CDR3nt: TGTGCCAGTAGTGGCCGGGACGGGAGCTCCTACGAGCAGTACTTC
CDR3aa: CASSGRDGSSYEQYF
v_gene: TRBV19
d_gene: .
j_gene: TRBJ2-7
abundance: .

CDR3nt: TGTGCCAGCAGTGCCAGGGGGGACAGCCATGGCTACACCTTC
CDR3aa: CASSARGDSHGYTF
v_gene: TRBV25-1
d_gene: TRBD1
j_gene: TRBJ1-2
abundance: few

CDR3nt: TGTGCCAGCTCGGGACAGGATAATCGAAACACCATATATTTT
CDR3aa: CASSGQDNRNTIYF
v_gene: TRBV18
d_gene: TRBD1
j_gene: TRBJ1-3
abundance: .

CDR3nt: TGTGCCAGTGGCACGGGACAGGGTACTTACAATGAGCAGTTCTTC
CDR3aa: CASGTGQGTYNEQFF
v_gene: TRBV19
d_gene: TRBD1
j_gene: TRBJ2-1
abundance: .

CDR3nt: TGTGCCAGCAGTGAAGCTCCTCTAAGTTCCTACGAGCAGTACTTC
CDR3aa: CASSEAPLSSYEQYF
v_gene: TRBV6-1
d_gene: .
j_gene: TRBJ2-7
abundance: .

CDR3nt: TGTGCCAGTTCCAGGGGGCCCGACACTGAAGCTTTCTTT
CDR3aa: CASSRGPDTEAFF
v_gene: TRBV19
d_gene: TRBD1
j_gene: TRBJ1-1
abundance: .

CDR3nt: TGCGCCAGCAGCACGACAGGGGGCGAGCAGTACTTC
CDR3aa: CASSTTGGEQYF
v_gene: TRBV5-1
d_gene: TRBD1
j_gene: TRBJ2-7
abundance: .